The sequence of this T cell receptor beta chain was determined in a study of blood T cell repertoires in COVID-19. Within the sample, this clone is medium-sized. In germline, CDR1 is SGHVS, CDR2 FNYEAQ. V lost 5 bases and J lost 2; bases outside the gene matches: 9. The CDR3 is made up of 16 amino acids. The repertoire was sequenced with immunoSEQ multiplex PCR; TCRdb's copy has only in-frame clones and lacks some. The table includes 56,000 or so clones, 79% detected once. The chain employs TRBV7-6 and TRBJ1-5, with TRBD1 matching 7 bases. The receptor was derived from a woman aged 70-85 years with acute or convalescent COVID-19. The source material was peripheral blood. The CDR3 DNA is TGTGCCAGCAGCCCCGGACAGGCCCTTGGCAATCAGCCCCAGCATTTT. It codes for CASSPGQALGNQPQHF. The full variable domain, completed using reference TRBV7-6 and TRBJ1-5, is GAGVSQSPRYKVTKRGQDVALRCDPISGHVSLYWYRQALGQGPEFLTYFNYEAQQDKSGLPNDRFSAERPEGSISTLTIQRTEQRDSAMYRCASSPGQALGNQPQHFGDGTRLSIL.